These T cell receptor beta chains were read from a single sample in a study of cytomegalovirus exposure and HLA in healthy donors. TCRdb's table, derived via immunoSEQ multiplex PCR, lists solely in-frame clones and lacks some. The profile shows under 150,000 clones, approximately 68% of them singletons. The specimen sequenced was PBMCs. The source of these receptors is a man aged 35 to 55 in good health and CMV-seronegative. Both conserved end residues are part of each CDR3. Each record gives: J gene, D gene, clone size, V gene, CDR3 DNA, CDR3 protein. The D gene is left open where the match is weak. Clone sizes are given selectively: once, few, many, or a class where the clone is expanded.

j_call: TRBJ2-3; d_call: NA; clone_size: NA; v_call: TRBV2; cdr3_nt: TGTGCCAGCATGAGAGGGGAGGAAGATACGCAGTATTTT; cdr3_aa: CASMRGEEDTQYF
j_call: TRBJ1-1; d_call: TRBD1; clone_size: NA; v_call: TRBV5-1; cdr3_nt: TGCGCCAGCAGGGGACAGGAGAACCCTGAAGCTTTCTTT; cdr3_aa: CASRGQENPEAFF
j_call: TRBJ2-5; d_call: TRBD1; clone_size: NA; v_call: TRBV19; cdr3_nt: TGTGCCAGTAGTACTCGACAGGGGGACGAGACCCAGTACTTC; cdr3_aa: CASSTRQGDETQYF
j_call: TRBJ2-7; d_call: TRBD1; clone_size: NA; v_call: TRBV9; cdr3_nt: TGTGCCAGCAGTCAAAACAGGGGGGTCGAGCAGTACTTC; cdr3_aa: CASSQNRGVEQYF
j_call: TRBJ2-7; d_call: TRBD1; clone_size: NA; v_call: TRBV4-1; cdr3_nt: TGCGCCAGCAGCCCCAGACAGGGTCAAGAGCAGTACTTC; cdr3_aa: CASSPRQGQEQYF
j_call: TRBJ2-2; d_call: TRBD2; clone_size: NA; v_call: TRBV9; cdr3_nt: TGTGCCAGCAATGGGGCAGCGGGGGGATCGAACACCGGGGAGCTGTTTTTT; cdr3_aa: CASNGAAGGSNTGELFF
j_call: TRBJ1-4; d_call: TRBD1; clone_size: NA; v_call: TRBV5-6; cdr3_nt: TGTGCCAGCAGCCCGACAGGGGACTCGGCAACTAATGAAAAACTGTTTTTT; cdr3_aa: CASSPTGDSATNEKLFF
j_call: TRBJ2-1; d_call: NA; clone_size: NA; v_call: TRBV7-2; cdr3_nt: TGTGCCAGCACCCCGTCAGGGGGGCCAATGTTCTACAATGAGCAGTTCTTC; cdr3_aa: CASTPSGGPMFYNEQFF
j_call: TRBJ2-1; d_call: TRBD1; clone_size: NA; v_call: TRBV2; cdr3_nt: TGTGCCAGCAGTGAAAGGAAGGGACAGGGGCGCTACAATGAGCAGTTCTTC; cdr3_aa: CASSERKGQGRYNEQFF
j_call: TRBJ1-2; d_call: NA; clone_size: NA; v_call: TRBV6-1; cdr3_nt: TGTGCCAGCAGTGAAACCGGTCAATACTATGGCTACACCTTC; cdr3_aa: CASSETGQYYGYTF
j_call: TRBJ2-2; d_call: TRBD1; clone_size: few; v_call: TRBV4-3; cdr3_nt: TGCGCCAGCAGCCATACAGGGGGCCTCTTCACCGGGGAGCTGTTTTTT; cdr3_aa: CASSHTGGLFTGELFF
j_call: TRBJ1-5; d_call: TRBD1; clone_size: once; v_call: TRBV6-6; cdr3_nt: TGTGCCAGCAGCAGGACAGGGTTTGACAATCAGCCCCAGCATTTT; cdr3_aa: CASSRTGFDNQPQHF
j_call: TRBJ1-3; d_call: NA; clone_size: NA; v_call: TRBV6-6; cdr3_nt: TGTGCCAGCAGTTACGAGGCTAACTCTGGAAACACCATATATTTT; cdr3_aa: CASSYEANSGNTIYF
j_call: TRBJ2-2; d_call: NA; clone_size: NA; v_call: TRBV7-3; cdr3_nt: TGTGCCAGCAGCTTAAATCCGGGAATCGGGGAGCTGTTTTTT; cdr3_aa: CASSLNPGIGELFF
j_call: TRBJ2-2; d_call: TRBD1; clone_size: NA; v_call: TRBV28; cdr3_nt: TGTGCCAGCGAGGGAGCCTTGGGGGACAGGGGGCTAGGCACCGGGGAGCTGTTTTTT; cdr3_aa: CASEGALGDRGLGTGELFF
j_call: TRBJ2-5; d_call: NA; clone_size: NA; v_call: TRBV2; cdr3_nt: TGTGCCAGCAGTGGGAGGGAGTTGGAGACCCAGTACTTC; cdr3_aa: CASSGRELETQYF
j_call: TRBJ2-3; d_call: TRBD2; clone_size: few; v_call: TRBV27; cdr3_nt: TGTGCCAGCAGTCCCCAGGGTGGTAGCGGGGGTCGTGCGTATACGCAGTATTTT; cdr3_aa: CASSPQGGSGGRAYTQYF
j_call: TRBJ2-1; d_call: TRBD1; clone_size: once; v_call: TRBV9; cdr3_nt: TGTGCCAGCAGCGCGGGACAGGGGTTTAATGAGCAGTTCTTC; cdr3_aa: CASSAGQGFNEQFF
j_call: TRBJ2-2; d_call: NA; clone_size: once; v_call: TRBV9; cdr3_nt: TGTGCCAGCAGCGTAGCCAGGGCCGACGGGGAGCTGTTTTTT; cdr3_aa: CASSVARADGELFF
j_call: TRBJ2-1; d_call: TRBD2; clone_size: NA; v_call: TRBV7-2; cdr3_nt: TGTGCCAGCAGCCTAGCGGGAGTCGGTGAGCAGTTCTTC; cdr3_aa: CASSLAGVGEQFF
j_call: TRBJ1-2; d_call: NA; clone_size: NA; v_call: TRBV7-9; cdr3_nt: TGTGCCAGCAGCTTATCCGTCCCCAACTATGGCTACACCTTC; cdr3_aa: CASSLSVPNYGYTF
j_call: TRBJ1-1; d_call: NA; clone_size: NA; v_call: TRBV15; cdr3_nt: TGTGCCACCAGCAGAGTTCAGGGGAAGAACCCTGAAGCTTTCTTT; cdr3_aa: CATSRVQGKNPEAFF
j_call: TRBJ2-1; d_call: NA; clone_size: NA; v_call: TRBV6-6; cdr3_nt: TGTGCCAGCAGTTACCCGTATAGCGGCAATGAGCAGTTCTTC; cdr3_aa: CASSYPYSGNEQFF
j_call: TRBJ2-3; d_call: TRBD2; clone_size: NA; v_call: TRBV7-9; cdr3_nt: TGTGCCAGCAGCCCGGGACTAGCAGATAGCACAGATACGCAGTATTTT; cdr3_aa: CASSPGLADSTDTQYF
j_call: TRBJ1-4; d_call: TRBD1; clone_size: NA; v_call: TRBV4-1; cdr3_nt: TGCGCCAGCAGCCCCGCCTTGACCGGGACAGGGGAAGAAAAACTGTTTTTT; cdr3_aa: CASSPALTGTGEEKLFF
j_call: TRBJ1-6; d_call: NA; clone_size: NA; v_call: TRBV28; cdr3_nt: TGTGCCAGCACCTCTAGGAGGGATTCACCCCTCCACTTT; cdr3_aa: CASTSRRDSPLHF
j_call: TRBJ2-2; d_call: NA; clone_size: NA; v_call: TRBV11-2; cdr3_nt: TGTGCCAGCAGCCCTACGACCCAGGTCGGGGAGCTGTTTTTT; cdr3_aa: CASSPTTQVGELFF
j_call: TRBJ2-7; d_call: TRBD2; clone_size: few; v_call: TRBV7-6; cdr3_nt: TGTGCCAGCAGCTTAAGGCGGGGGGGGTACGAGCAGTACTTC; cdr3_aa: CASSLRRGGYEQYF
j_call: TRBJ2-1; d_call: TRBD1; clone_size: NA; v_call: TRBV5-1; cdr3_nt: TGCGCCAGCAGCTTGGGACAGGGACCTTACAATGAGCAGTTCTTC; cdr3_aa: CASSLGQGPYNEQFF
j_call: TRBJ2-6; d_call: NA; clone_size: NA; v_call: TRBV7-9; cdr3_nt: TGTGCCAGCAGCTTTCGGCGCTTGGGGAGAGCTGGGGCCAACGTCCTGACTTTC; cdr3_aa: CASSFRRLGRAGANVLTF
j_call: TRBJ2-1; d_call: TRBD2; clone_size: NA; v_call: TRBV29-1; cdr3_nt: TGCAGCGTAGCGGGGGGCGAGTCTAGTCGGTTCTTC; cdr3_aa: CSVAGGESSRFF
j_call: TRBJ2-1; d_call: NA; clone_size: NA; v_call: TRBV7-2; cdr3_nt: TGTGCCAGCAGCTTAGGACTTCCCCCCTACAATGAGCAGTTCTTC; cdr3_aa: CASSLGLPPYNEQFF
j_call: TRBJ2-3; d_call: TRBD2; clone_size: once; v_call: TRBV5-8; cdr3_nt: TGTGCCATCGAGCGGGGCCGCACAGATACGCAGTATTTT; cdr3_aa: CAIERGRTDTQYF
j_call: TRBJ2-3; d_call: TRBD2; clone_size: NA; v_call: TRBV7-2; cdr3_nt: TGTGCCAGCAGCTTAGAAAAGCGGGGGGGCATCGATACGCAGTATTTT; cdr3_aa: CASSLEKRGGIDTQYF
j_call: TRBJ1-2; d_call: TRBD1; clone_size: few; v_call: TRBV9; cdr3_nt: TGTGCCAGCAGCAAGCCAGGGGGTACTTATGGCTACACCTTC; cdr3_aa: CASSKPGGTYGYTF
j_call: TRBJ2-7; d_call: TRBD1; clone_size: NA; v_call: TRBV5-1; cdr3_nt: TGCGCCAGCAGGTCTTTATACAGGGGCTACGAGCAGTACTTC; cdr3_aa: CASRSLYRGYEQYF
j_call: TRBJ2-1; d_call: NA; clone_size: NA; v_call: TRBV28; cdr3_nt: TGTGCCAGCAGTTTGGGGGGTAGTCGCGAGCAGTTCTTC; cdr3_aa: CASSLGGSREQFF
j_call: TRBJ2-5; d_call: NA; clone_size: NA; v_call: TRBV5-4; cdr3_nt: TGTGCCAGCAGCCCGGACCCACGGGGGACCCAGTACTTC; cdr3_aa: CASSPDPRGTQYF
j_call: TRBJ2-2; d_call: NA; clone_size: NA; v_call: TRBV5-1; cdr3_nt: TGCGCCAGCAGCTCGGAACGACAAGGCGGGGAGCTGTTTTTT; cdr3_aa: CASSSERQGGELFF
j_call: TRBJ2-5; d_call: NA; clone_size: NA; v_call: TRBV7-2; cdr3_nt: TGTGCCAGCAGCCCTAGAGTCTTGGGCGGGGAGACCCAGTACTTC; cdr3_aa: CASSPRVLGGETQYF
j_call: TRBJ1-5; d_call: NA; clone_size: few; v_call: TRBV6-5; cdr3_nt: TGTGCCAGCAGTTACTCGGGGGGCGGGGGCCAGCCCCAGCATTTT; cdr3_aa: CASSYSGGGGQPQHF
j_call: TRBJ2-2; d_call: NA; clone_size: few; v_call: TRBV5-6; cdr3_nt: TGTGCCAGCAGCTTTCGGGGTAACGGGGAGCTGTTTTTT; cdr3_aa: CASSFRGNGELFF
j_call: TRBJ2-5; d_call: NA; clone_size: NA; v_call: TRBV6-6; cdr3_nt: TGTGCCAGCAGTTACAGACACAAAGAGACCCAGTACTTC; cdr3_aa: CASSYRHKETQYF
j_call: TRBJ2-3; d_call: NA; clone_size: NA; v_call: TRBV28; cdr3_nt: TGTGCCAGCACCCCGACTGGGGAGATTGGTACGCAGTATTTT; cdr3_aa: CASTPTGEIGTQYF
j_call: TRBJ1-1; d_call: TRBD1; clone_size: few; v_call: TRBV28; cdr3_nt: TGTGCCAGCAGTACCCCGGGACAGTCCGATGAAGCTTTCTTT; cdr3_aa: CASSTPGQSDEAFF
j_call: TRBJ2-7; d_call: NA; clone_size: once; v_call: TRBV6-5; cdr3_nt: TGTGCCAGCAGTACCCCGGGACACGGCTCCTACGAGCAGTACTTC; cdr3_aa: CASSTPGHGSYEQYF
j_call: TRBJ2-7; d_call: NA; clone_size: NA; v_call: TRBV19; cdr3_nt: TGTGCCAGTAGTATGGGACATAAGGGATCCCCCACCTACGAGCAGTACTTC; cdr3_aa: CASSMGHKGSPTYEQYF
j_call: TRBJ2-7; d_call: NA; clone_size: NA; v_call: TRBV11-2; cdr3_nt: TGTGCCAGCAGCTTTACAGCCTTTTCCTACGAGCAGTACTTC; cdr3_aa: CASSFTAFSYEQYF
j_call: TRBJ2-3; d_call: TRBD2; clone_size: NA; v_call: TRBV7-2; cdr3_nt: TGTGCCAGCAGCTTAGGACTAGCGGGAGTCAGCTGGAGCACAGATACGCAGTATTTT; cdr3_aa: CASSLGLAGVSWSTDTQYF
j_call: TRBJ1-2; d_call: TRBD1; clone_size: NA; v_call: TRBV6-5; cdr3_nt: TGTGCCAGCAGTTTCCGAGGGGGCCTTGGCTACACCTTC; cdr3_aa: CASSFRGGLGYTF
j_call: TRBJ1-4; d_call: TRBD1; clone_size: NA; v_call: TRBV28; cdr3_nt: TGTGCCAGCAGTTCGGACAGGGGGGATGAAAAACTGTTTTTT; cdr3_aa: CASSSDRGDEKLFF
j_call: TRBJ2-7; d_call: TRBD1; clone_size: NA; v_call: TRBV29-1; cdr3_nt: TGCAGCGCCCTTGCAGGGACAGGGGGCTACGAGCAGTACTTC; cdr3_aa: CSALAGTGGYEQYF
j_call: TRBJ2-3; d_call: NA; clone_size: NA; v_call: TRBV6-4; cdr3_nt: TGTGCCAGCAGTGCTAGCGGCACAGATACGCAGTATTTT; cdr3_aa: CASSASGTDTQYF
j_call: TRBJ1-5; d_call: TRBD1; clone_size: few; v_call: TRBV7-2; cdr3_nt: TGTGCCAGCAGCTACACCTCAGGGGGCGGCAATCAGCCCCAGCATTTT; cdr3_aa: CASSYTSGGGNQPQHF